A selection of T cell receptor beta chains follows, all from one sample in a study of shared clonotypes between healthy human individuals. Data came from immunoSEQ multiplex PCR; TCRdb stores just in-frame clones and leaves some out. This table holds about 490,000 clones, 76% found once. Sequenced sample: PBMCs. All receptors come from a woman between 40 and 50 years old in good health. Some clones in this sample may be carry-over from other donors' samples. CDR3s include the opening cysteine and the closing phenylalanine or tryptophan. Each record gives: V gene, clone size, J gene, D gene, CDR3 DNA, CDR3 protein. The D gene is left open where the match is weak. Clone size is given for some rows only: seen once, a few or many times, or a class if the clone is expanded.

v_call: TRBV7-3
clone_size: NA
j_call: TRBJ2-5
d_call: NA
cdr3_nt: TGTGCCAGCAGCTTAGTGGGTGACCCGGAAGAGACCCAGTACTTC
cdr3_aa: CASSLVGDPEETQYF

v_call: TRBV7-9
clone_size: NA
j_call: TRBJ2-3
d_call: NA
cdr3_nt: TGTGCCAGCAGCTTGGGCAGTACAGATACGCAGTATTTT
cdr3_aa: CASSLGSTDTQYF

v_call: TRBV7-9
clone_size: once
j_call: TRBJ2-1
d_call: TRBD2
cdr3_nt: TGTGCCAGCAGCTTAGGGATAGCGGGCCCCAATGAGCAGTTCTTC
cdr3_aa: CASSLGIAGPNEQFF

v_call: TRBV7-3
clone_size: NA
j_call: TRBJ1-2
d_call: TRBD1
cdr3_nt: TGTGCCAGCAGCTCAGGACAGGGATATGGCTACACCTTC
cdr3_aa: CASSSGQGYGYTF

v_call: TRBV29-1
clone_size: NA
j_call: TRBJ2-2
d_call: NA
cdr3_nt: TGCAGCGTCCGCTTGGGGGGAGACAACACCGGGGAGCTGTTTTTT
cdr3_aa: CSVRLGGDNTGELFF

v_call: TRBV18
clone_size: NA
j_call: TRBJ2-1
d_call: TRBD2
cdr3_nt: TGTGCCAGCTCATTGACTAGCGGCGCCTACAATGAGCAGTTCTTC
cdr3_aa: CASSLTSGAYNEQFF

v_call: TRBV9
clone_size: NA
j_call: TRBJ2-3
d_call: NA
cdr3_nt: TGTGCCAGCAGCGTAGGTGCAGATACGCAGTATTTT
cdr3_aa: CASSVGADTQYF

v_call: TRBV10-1
clone_size: once
j_call: TRBJ2-3
d_call: NA
cdr3_nt: TGCGCCAGCAGTGAGTCGAGGCTAGAAACAGATACGCAGTATTTT
cdr3_aa: CASSESRLETDTQYF

v_call: TRBV30
clone_size: NA
j_call: TRBJ2-5
d_call: NA
cdr3_nt: TGTGCCTGGAGTGTAGGACAGCCCACGGAGACCCAGTACTTC
cdr3_aa: CAWSVGQPTETQYF

v_call: TRBV19
clone_size: NA
j_call: TRBJ1-3
d_call: NA
cdr3_nt: TGTGCCAGTAGTATGAGGTGGATCTCTGGAAACACCATATATTTT
cdr3_aa: CASSMRWISGNTIYF

v_call: TRBV7-8
clone_size: NA
j_call: TRBJ2-7
d_call: TRBD2
cdr3_nt: TGTGCCAGCAGCGTTACCCTCCGGGCCGTAGCGGGGCGAAACTCCTACGAGCAGTACTTC
cdr3_aa: CASSVTLRAVAGRNSYEQYF

v_call: TRBV7-2
clone_size: NA
j_call: TRBJ2-5
d_call: TRBD1
cdr3_nt: TGTGCCAGCAGCTTCGGTTCCGGACAGGGGGCATGGAAGACCCAGTACTTC
cdr3_aa: CASSFGSGQGAWKTQYF

v_call: TRBV15
clone_size: NA
j_call: TRBJ2-7
d_call: NA
cdr3_nt: TGTGCCACCAGCAGAGACCGGGGCCGCTACGAGCAGTACTTC
cdr3_aa: CATSRDRGRYEQYF

v_call: TRBV5-8
clone_size: NA
j_call: TRBJ1-5
d_call: TRBD1
cdr3_nt: TGTGCCAGCAGCGCGGACTACGGGACAGCCAACCGGGCGCCCCAGCATTTT
cdr3_aa: CASSADYGTANRAPQHF

v_call: TRBV27
clone_size: NA
j_call: TRBJ2-1
d_call: NA
cdr3_nt: TGTGCCAGCAGTCAACGTGCAGGCAGCGACAATGAGCAGTTCTTC
cdr3_aa: CASSQRAGSDNEQFF

v_call: TRBV18
clone_size: NA
j_call: TRBJ1-1
d_call: TRBD1
cdr3_nt: TGTGCCAGCTCATCCCGACAGGGGATGAACACTGAAGCTTTCTTT
cdr3_aa: CASSSRQGMNTEAFF

v_call: TRBV6-1
clone_size: NA
j_call: TRBJ1-3
d_call: TRBD1
cdr3_nt: TGTGCCAGCAGGGCAGGGGGCAGGGAAAACACCATATATTTT
cdr3_aa: CASRAGGRENTIYF

v_call: TRBV7-2
clone_size: NA
j_call: TRBJ2-7
d_call: NA
cdr3_nt: TGTGCCAGCAGCTTAGCGAACGGCTACGAGCAGTACTTC
cdr3_aa: CASSLANGYEQYF

v_call: TRBV10-2
clone_size: NA
j_call: TRBJ2-1
d_call: TRBD2
cdr3_nt: TGCGCCAGCAACCAACTAGCGGGAGTTTACAATGAGCAGTTCTTC
cdr3_aa: CASNQLAGVYNEQFF

v_call: TRBV7-9
clone_size: NA
j_call: TRBJ1-3
d_call: TRBD1
cdr3_nt: TGTGCCAGCAGGATGGCAGGGGGCGAAGGAAACACCATATATTTT
cdr3_aa: CASRMAGGEGNTIYF

v_call: TRBV5-5
clone_size: once
j_call: TRBJ2-7
d_call: TRBD1
cdr3_nt: TGTGCCAGCAGCTTGGTAGGACAGGGTCTCTACGAGCAGTACTTC
cdr3_aa: CASSLVGQGLYEQYF

v_call: TRBV6-6
clone_size: NA
j_call: TRBJ1-4
d_call: NA
cdr3_nt: TGTGCCAGCAGTTACGATTCCGGGTTTAATGAAAAACTGTTTTTT
cdr3_aa: CASSYDSGFNEKLFF

v_call: TRBV5-5
clone_size: NA
j_call: TRBJ2-7
d_call: NA
cdr3_nt: TGTGCCAGCAGCGCCGGTGGGGGCGCGACCTACGAGCAGTACTTC
cdr3_aa: CASSAGGGATYEQYF

v_call: TRBV7-2
clone_size: few
j_call: TRBJ2-2
d_call: NA
cdr3_nt: TGTGCCAGCAGCGTGGGTACCGGGGAGCTGTTTTTT
cdr3_aa: CASSVGTGELFF

v_call: TRBV5-1
clone_size: NA
j_call: TRBJ2-7
d_call: TRBD2
cdr3_nt: TGCGCCAGCAGCGGGACTAGCGGGAAGAAGACGGGGTACGAGCAGTACTTC
cdr3_aa: CASSGTSGKKTGYEQYF

v_call: TRBV28
clone_size: NA
j_call: TRBJ2-5
d_call: TRBD1
cdr3_nt: TGTGCCAGCAGACCGGGACAGGGAAGCGGAGAGACCCAGTACTTC
cdr3_aa: CASRPGQGSGETQYF

v_call: TRBV7-2
clone_size: NA
j_call: TRBJ2-7
d_call: TRBD2
cdr3_nt: TGTGCCAGCAGCCGCAATAGCGGGAGTCTGCAGTACTTC
cdr3_aa: CASSRNSGSLQYF

v_call: TRBV29-1
clone_size: NA
j_call: TRBJ2-7
d_call: TRBD1
cdr3_nt: TGCAGCGTCGGACAGGACCCCGCCGAGCAGTACTTC
cdr3_aa: CSVGQDPAEQYF

v_call: TRBV5-5
clone_size: NA
j_call: TRBJ1-4
d_call: NA
cdr3_nt: TGTGCCAGCAGCAAGGGACAAGGGAATGAAAAACTGTTTTTT
cdr3_aa: CASSKGQGNEKLFF

v_call: TRBV7-2
clone_size: NA
j_call: TRBJ2-1
d_call: TRBD1
cdr3_nt: TGTGCCAGCAGCTTGACGTCAGGGGGTTACAATGAGCAGTTCTTC
cdr3_aa: CASSLTSGGYNEQFF

v_call: TRBV18
clone_size: NA
j_call: TRBJ2-5
d_call: NA
cdr3_nt: TGTGCCAGCTCACCACCGTTAACTGAAGAGACCCAGTACTTC
cdr3_aa: CASSPPLTEETQYF

v_call: TRBV4-2
clone_size: NA
j_call: TRBJ2-3
d_call: NA
cdr3_nt: TGTGCCAGCAGCCTTGCGACTAGTAAAACAGATACGCAGTATTTT
cdr3_aa: CASSLATSKTDTQYF

v_call: TRBV5-1
clone_size: NA
j_call: TRBJ1-3
d_call: TRBD1
cdr3_nt: TGCGCCAGCAGCTTACGAAACCAGGGGACAGGGGTTGGAAACACCATATATTTT
cdr3_aa: CASSLRNQGTGVGNTIYF